These 8 T cell receptor beta chains were sequenced from one sample in a study of cytomegalovirus exposure and HLA in healthy donors. With 60 Vbeta and 13 Jbeta primers, the PCR was carried out. TCRdb keeps only in-frame clones here, not all; method: immunoSEQ multiplex PCR. Of 150,000 to 200,000 clones in the sample, around two thirds were seen once. Sequencing used PBMCs. These receptors were obtained from a man between 35 and 55 years old in good health and CMV-seronegative.

V gene TRBV6-5 combines with J gene TRBJ2-1; 9 bases agree with TRBD2. The CDR3 covers 15 residues. The V and J ends lost 1 base and 8 bases, in that order; junction bases with no gene match: 6. The germline CDR1 and CDR2 sequences are MNHEY and SVGAGI. CDR3 coding DNA: TGTGCCAGCAGTTACTGGGCTAGCGGGATCTATGAGCAGTTCTTC. Translating gives CASSYWASGIYEQFF.

The chain uses TRBV10-3 and TRBJ2-3; TRBD2 might be the D (5 bases). Germline values: CDR1 ENHRY, CDR2 SYGVKD. This CDR3 comprises 13 residues. V lost 6 bases and J 0 bases, leaving 7 bases between the germline ends. CDR3 loop: CAIRGGSTDTQYF. The CDR3 DNA follows: TGTGCCATCAGGGGCGGGAGCACAGATACGCAGTATTTT.

The chain carries TRBV5-1 and TRBJ1-2, with 7 bases that match TRBD1. The CDR3 sequence is 15 residues long. Trimming at V came to 3 bases and at J to 5 bases, leaving 10 bases not matched to a gene. Germline lookup yields CDR1 SGHRS and CDR2 YFSETQ. CDR3 loop: CASSSPTTGVYGYTF. The CDR3 DNA follows: TGCGCCAGCAGCTCTCCTACTACAGGGGTATATGGCTACACCTTC.

This chain connects TRBV4-1 to TRBJ2-5; 9 bases are a match to TRBD1. Trimming took 1 base from V and 2 from J; bases not matched to a gene: 2. Germline-derived CDR1 and CDR2 are MGHRA and YSYEKL. The CDR3 extends over 15 amino acids. The CDR3 protein is CASSQGTGEQETQYF. CDR3 bases: TGCGCCAGCAGCCAAGGGACAGGGGAACAAGAGACCCAGTACTTC.

This clone was counted a few times. The V and J genes are TRBV30 and TRBJ1-6, with D tentatively TRBD1 (6 bases). V lost 6 bases and J 7 bases, leaving 16 bases between the germline ends. The CDR3 loop spans 14 amino acids. Germline CDR1 and CDR2: GTSNPN and SVGIG (reference sequence). The CDR3 region has the DNA TGTGCCTGCGGATGGACAGTAAGAAATTCACCCCTCCACTTT. Translated: CACGWTVRNSPLHF.

The rearrangement links TRBV6-5 to TRBJ2-7; D is uncertain. This CDR3 contains 13 residues. The V gene's germline CDR1 is MNHEY and CDR2 SVGAGI. Trimming cost V 0 bases and J 4 bases, with 7 bases left between them. The DNA of the CDR3 is TGTGCCAGCAGTTACTCCATTACTTACGAGCAGTACTTC. Translating gives CASSYSITYEQYF.

This chain connects TRBV4-1 to TRBJ2-1; a possible D gene is TRBD2 (6 bases). The ends were cut back, 2 bases at V and 0 bases at J, with 14 bases in the middle. This CDR3 has 17 residues. Germline-derived CDR1 and CDR2 are MGHRA and YSYEKL. CDR3 region: CASSQRLVGSSYNEQFF. The CDR3 region has the DNA TGCGCCAGCAGCCAACGACTAGTAGGTAGCTCCTACAATGAGCAGTTCTTC.

This clone was recorded a few times. The chain recombines TRBV5-8 with TRBJ2-7; 9 bases fit TRBD1. In germline, CDR1 is SGHTS, CDR2 YDEGEE. The CDR3 consists of 16 residues. The V gene end was trimmed by 7 bases and the J gene end by 2 bases; junction bases not matched to a gene: 13. Here the CDR3 reads CASARRNRGPTYEQYF. The CDR3 DNA is TGTGCCAGCGCACGGAGGAACAGGGGGCCCACCTACGAGCAGTACTTC. The full variable domain, its missing parts supplied by reference TRBV5-8 and TRBJ2-7, is EAGVTQSPTHLIKTRGQQATLRCSPISGHTSVYWYQQALGLGLQFLLWYDEGEERNRGNFPPRFSGRQFPNYSSELNVNALELEDSALYLCASARRNRGPTYEQYFGPGTRLTVT.